These T cell receptor beta chains were read from a single sample in a study of T-cell memory formation after mild COVID-19. MiXCR, applied by TCRdb to the 5' RACE reads, yields one record per CDR3 protein. The sample includes approximately 290,000 distinct CDR3 sequences, about 15% seen only once; the top ten take 22%. The sequencing sample was made of PBMCs or a T cell subset sorted from them (not recorded which). The receptor source for this set is a man between 18 and 29 years old who had mild COVID-19 (a few samples of this study predate the infection). Cell type and time point are not known. The CDR3 runs from the conserved cysteine through the conserved F or W. The D gene is left open where the match is weak. Some rows mark clone size as missing; the rest say once, few, many or name a class of expanded clone.

d_gene: .
j_gene: TRBJ2-7
v_gene: TRBV28
abundance: many
CDR3aa: CASSSTGGITYEQYF
CDR3nt: TGTGCCAGCAGTTCCACGGGGGGCATAACCTACGAGCAGTACTTC

d_gene: .
j_gene: TRBJ1-5
v_gene: TRBV15
abundance: few
CDR3aa: CATSGTGSRQPQHF
CDR3nt: TGTGCCACCAGCGGTACAGGGTCACGGCAGCCCCAGCATTTT

d_gene: .
j_gene: TRBJ2-1
v_gene: TRBV29-1
abundance: .
CDR3aa: CSVVRGIKNNEQFF
CDR3nt: TGCAGCGTTGTACGGGGTATAAAGAACAATGAGCAGTTCTTC

d_gene: .
j_gene: TRBJ2-2
v_gene: TRBV24-1
abundance: .
CDR3aa: CATSDSQRTAGHTGELFF
CDR3nt: TGTGCCACCAGTGATTCCCAGAGGACGGCCGGGCACACCGGGGAGCTGTTTTTT

d_gene: .
j_gene: TRBJ1-5
v_gene: TRBV6-5
abundance: many
CDR3aa: CASSYRGREPQHF
CDR3nt: TGTGCCAGCAGTTACCGGGGGCGTGAGCCCCAGCATTTT

d_gene: .
j_gene: TRBJ2-2
v_gene: TRBV4-3
abundance: .
CDR3aa: CASSQDSGVVGTGELFF
CDR3nt: TGCGCCAGCAGCCAAGATTCAGGGGTCGTGGGCACCGGGGAGCTGTTTTTT

d_gene: TRBD2
j_gene: TRBJ2-1
v_gene: TRBV4-1
abundance: few
CDR3aa: CASSQRLAGAQFF
CDR3nt: TGCGCCAGCAGCCAGCGACTAGCGGGTGCGCAGTTCTTC

d_gene: .
j_gene: TRBJ2-1
v_gene: TRBV20-1
abundance: .
CDR3aa: CSAGAGAPYNEQFF
CDR3nt: TGCAGTGCTGGGGCGGGTGCCCCCTACAATGAGCAGTTCTTC

d_gene: .
j_gene: TRBJ2-7
v_gene: TRBV29-1
abundance: many
CDR3aa: CSVEGGVSYEQYF
CDR3nt: TGCAGCGTTGAAGGTGGGGTCTCCTACGAGCAGTACTTC

d_gene: .
j_gene: TRBJ1-1
v_gene: TRBV18
abundance: many
CDR3aa: CASSPLGAVTGTEAFF
CDR3nt: TGTGCCAGCTCACCACTGGGAGCGGTAACGGGAACTGAAGCTTTCTTT

d_gene: .
j_gene: TRBJ2-3
v_gene: TRBV12-3/TRBV12-4
abundance: few
CDR3aa: CASRPNSTDTQYF
CDR3nt: TGTGCCAGCAGGCCAAATAGCACAGATACGCAGTATTTT

d_gene: .
j_gene: TRBJ1-3
v_gene: TRBV12-3/TRBV12-4
abundance: many
CDR3aa: CASSFRTSTGNTIYF
CDR3nt: TGTGCCAGCAGTTTTAGGACCTCTACTGGAAACACCATATATTTT

d_gene: .
j_gene: TRBJ1-2
v_gene: TRBV7-2
abundance: few
CDR3aa: CASSLASDRPNYGYTF
CDR3nt: TGTGCCAGCAGCTTAGCTTCCGACAGACCTAACTATGGCTACACCTTC

d_gene: TRBD2
j_gene: TRBJ2-2
v_gene: TRBV7-9
abundance: few
CDR3aa: CASSTLAETNTGELFF
CDR3nt: TGTGCCAGCAGCACACTAGCGGAGACGAACACCGGGGAGCTGTTTTTT

d_gene: .
j_gene: TRBJ1-2
v_gene: TRBV4-1
abundance: .
CDR3aa: CASSQDLVVTNGYTF
CDR3nt: TGCGCCAGCAGCCAAGATTTGGTGGTCACGAATGGCTACACCTTC

d_gene: .
j_gene: TRBJ2-2
v_gene: TRBV2
abundance: .
CDR3aa: CASSDWQGSNTGELFF
CDR3nt: TGTGCCAGCAGTGACTGGCAGGGGTCGAACACCGGGGAGCTGTTTTTT

d_gene: TRBD1
j_gene: TRBJ1-1
v_gene: TRBV7-2
abundance: few
CDR3aa: CASRQGAWTEAFF
CDR3nt: TGTGCCAGCAGGCAGGGGGCCTGGACTGAAGCTTTCTTT

d_gene: .
j_gene: TRBJ1-1
v_gene: TRBV6-1
abundance: few
CDR3aa: CASSGWQNTEAFF
CDR3nt: TGTGCCAGCAGTGGTTGGCAGAACACTGAAGCTTTCTTT

d_gene: .
j_gene: TRBJ2-3
v_gene: TRBV5-4
abundance: .
CDR3aa: CASSERWDTQYF
CDR3nt: TGTGCCAGCAGCGAGAGGTGGGATACGCAGTATTTT

d_gene: .
j_gene: TRBJ1-3
v_gene: TRBV5-6
abundance: .
CDR3aa: CASSLPWTDQFF
CDR3nt: TGTGCCAGCAGCTTGCCGTGGACAGATCAGTTTTTT

d_gene: .
j_gene: TRBJ1-5
v_gene: TRBV7-3
abundance: few
CDR3aa: CASILKGSLGAYQPQHF
CDR3nt: TGTGCCAGCATCCTAAAGGGGTCGTTAGGGGCCTATCAGCCCCAGCATTTT

d_gene: .
j_gene: TRBJ2-1
v_gene: TRBV6-1
abundance: once
CDR3aa: CASSPALGVEQFF
CDR3nt: TGTGCCAGCAGTCCGGCCTTGGGGGTTGAGCAGTTCTTC

d_gene: .
j_gene: TRBJ1-5
v_gene: TRBV12-3/TRBV12-4
abundance: few
CDR3aa: CASSFQGSNQPQHF
CDR3nt: TGTGCCAGCAGTTTCCAGGGTAGCAATCAGCCCCAGCATTTT

d_gene: .
j_gene: TRBJ1-3
v_gene: TRBV5-6
abundance: .
CDR3aa: CASSLEDAGNTIYF
CDR3nt: TGTGCCAGCAGCTTGGAGGACGCTGGAAACACCATATATTTT

d_gene: .
j_gene: TRBJ1-2
v_gene: TRBV6-2/TRBV6-3
abundance: few
CDR3aa: CASRRAYRYGYTF
CDR3nt: TGTGCCAGCAGGAGAGCCTATCGCTATGGCTACACCTTC

d_gene: TRBD1
j_gene: TRBJ2-3
v_gene: TRBV29-1
abundance: few
CDR3aa: CSATTGVGTDTQYF
CDR3nt: TGCAGCGCAACGACAGGGGTCGGCACAGATACGCAGTATTTT

d_gene: .
j_gene: TRBJ2-5
v_gene: TRBV5-4
abundance: .
CDR3aa: CASRSGEETQYF
CDR3nt: TGTGCCAGCAGGTCAGGGGAAGAGACCCAGTACTTC

d_gene: TRBD1
j_gene: TRBJ2-1
v_gene: TRBV7-9
abundance: .
CDR3aa: CASSFDRGWTEQFF
CDR3nt: TGTGCCAGCAGCTTTGACAGGGGGTGGACTGAGCAGTTCTTC

d_gene: TRBD2
j_gene: TRBJ2-3
v_gene: TRBV10-1
abundance: .
CDR3aa: CASSDSGLADTDTQYF
CDR3nt: TGCGCCAGCAGTGATTCGGGACTAGCGGACACAGATACGCAGTATTTT

d_gene: .
j_gene: TRBJ2-5
v_gene: TRBV5-1
abundance: few
CDR3aa: CASSLPLAVGETQYF
CDR3nt: TGCGCCAGCAGCTTGCCACTAGCAGTCGGGGAGACCCAGTACTTC

d_gene: TRBD1
j_gene: TRBJ1-2
v_gene: TRBV9
abundance: .
CDR3aa: CASSLRGQGNFGYTF
CDR3nt: TGTGCCAGCAGCCTGAGGGGACAGGGGAACTTTGGCTACACCTTC

d_gene: TRBD1
j_gene: TRBJ2-2
v_gene: TRBV4-1
abundance: .
CDR3aa: CASSPGTGIRTGELFF
CDR3nt: TGCGCCAGCAGCCCAGGGACAGGGATCAGGACCGGGGAGCTGTTTTTT

d_gene: .
j_gene: TRBJ1-6
v_gene: TRBV15
abundance: .
CDR3aa: CATSRVAGENSPLHF
CDR3nt: TGTGCCACCAGCAGAGTGGCAGGGGAAAATTCACCCCTCCACTTT

d_gene: .
j_gene: TRBJ2-6
v_gene: TRBV5-1
abundance: few
CDR3aa: CASGGSLSSGANVLTF
CDR3nt: TGCGCCAGCGGGGGTTCCCTGAGCTCTGGGGCCAACGTCCTGACTTTC

d_gene: .
j_gene: TRBJ1-2
v_gene: TRBV7-9
abundance: .
CDR3aa: CASSLDGGSYGYTF
CDR3nt: TGTGCCAGCAGCTTAGACGGGGGCAGCTATGGCTACACCTTC

d_gene: TRBD1
j_gene: TRBJ1-1
v_gene: TRBV19
abundance: few
CDR3aa: CASSTRDSRTTEAFF
CDR3nt: TGTGCCAGTAGTACTCGGGACAGTCGGACCACTGAAGCTTTCTTT

d_gene: TRBD2
j_gene: TRBJ2-3
v_gene: TRBV7-3
abundance: few
CDR3aa: CASSQAGLADTQYF
CDR3nt: TGTGCCAGCAGCCAAGCCGGACTAGCGGATACGCAGTATTTT

d_gene: TRBD1
j_gene: TRBJ2-7
v_gene: TRBV7-9
abundance: .
CDR3aa: CASSGPGQGSYEQYF
CDR3nt: TGTGCCAGCAGCGGCCCGGGACAGGGGTCCTACGAGCAGTACTTC

d_gene: .
j_gene: TRBJ2-3
v_gene: TRBV27
abundance: many
CDR3aa: CASSIGGGADTQYF
CDR3nt: TGTGCCAGCAGCATTGGGGGCGGCGCAGATACGCAGTATTTT

d_gene: .
j_gene: TRBJ1-5
v_gene: TRBV3-1
abundance: few
CDR3aa: CASSPDLSYNQPQHF
CDR3nt: TGTGCCAGCAGCCCGGACCTCTCCTACAATCAGCCCCAGCATTTT

d_gene: .
j_gene: TRBJ1-4
v_gene: TRBV18
abundance: .
CDR3aa: CASSPPSRRSNEKLFF
CDR3nt: TGTGCCAGCTCACCACCGTCACGGCGGTCTAATGAAAAACTGTTTTTT

d_gene: .
j_gene: TRBJ1-5
v_gene: TRBV9
abundance: few
CDR3aa: CASSVGMGNQPQHF
CDR3nt: TGTGCCAGCAGCGTCGGCATGGGCAATCAGCCCCAGCATTTT

d_gene: TRBD2
j_gene: TRBJ2-3
v_gene: TRBV4-2
abundance: many
CDR3aa: CASSQDMSGGADTQYF
CDR3nt: TGTGCCAGCAGCCAAGATATGAGCGGGGGAGCAGATACGCAGTATTTT

d_gene: TRBD1
j_gene: TRBJ1-2
v_gene: TRBV10-3
abundance: .
CDR3aa: CAISLTGTNYGYTF
CDR3nt: TGTGCCATCAGCTTGACAGGGACTAACTATGGCTACACCTTC

d_gene: .
j_gene: TRBJ1-2
v_gene: TRBV20-1
abundance: .
CDR3aa: CSAPIGAPYGYTF
CDR3nt: TGCAGTGCCCCAATTGGGGCCCCCTATGGCTACACCTTC

d_gene: TRBD2
j_gene: TRBJ2-1
v_gene: TRBV7-2
abundance: few
CDR3aa: CASSARKPGGPYNEQFF
CDR3nt: TGTGCCAGCAGCGCTCGAAAACCGGGGGGTCCCTACAATGAGCAGTTCTTC

d_gene: .
j_gene: TRBJ2-4
v_gene: TRBV20-1
abundance: many
CDR3aa: CSAREITKNIQYF
CDR3nt: TGCAGTGCTAGAGAGATCACCAAAAACATTCAGTACTTC

d_gene: .
j_gene: TRBJ2-1
v_gene: TRBV9
abundance: .
CDR3aa: CASSANLDDNEQFF
CDR3nt: TGTGCCAGCAGCGCAAATTTGGATGACAATGAGCAGTTCTTC

d_gene: .
j_gene: TRBJ1-1
v_gene: TRBV4-3
abundance: few
CDR3aa: CASSQVRENTEAFF
CDR3nt: TGCGCCAGCAGCCAAGTCAGGGAGAACACTGAAGCTTTCTTT

d_gene: .
j_gene: TRBJ2-3
v_gene: TRBV3-1
abundance: few
CDR3aa: CASSQDVTRDTQYF
CDR3nt: TGTGCCAGCAGCCAAGATGTCACGAGGGATACGCAGTATTTT